A single sample gave rise to the 4 T cell receptor beta chains below, sequenced in a study of cytomegalovirus exposure and HLA in healthy donors. The primer mix had 60 Vbeta and 13 Jbeta primers. Assay: immunoSEQ multiplex PCR; the TCRdb copy retains only in-frame clones and omits some. The repertoire holds around 130,000 clones, roughly 80% seen once, with 11% in the top ten. Sample: PBMCs. These receptors all stem from a male donor in good health and CMV-seropositive.

This clone has more than one count but fewer than ten. The chain links TRBV9 to TRBJ2-7, with 15 bases identical to TRBD2. The CDR3 sequence is 16 residues long. The V segment lost 4 bases and the J segment 5 bases; nucleotides outside the gene matches: 7. CDR1 SGDLS and CDR2 YYNGEE come from the germline V gene. The CDR3 region is CASSSGLAGGGDEQYF. DNA for the CDR3: TGTGCCAGCAGCTCAGGACTAGCGGGAGGGGGGGACGAGCAGTACTTC.

The rearrangement links TRBV27 to TRBJ2-7; possibly TRBD1 for D (7 bases). The CDR3 has 14 amino acids. Trimming removed 5 bases from V and 4 bases from J, with 15 bases in between. CDR1 and CDR2 (germline): MNHEY, SMNVEV (reference sequence). The chain's CDR3 is CASSHRGGEYEQYF. CDR3 DNA sequence: TGTGCCAGCAGTCACAGGGGAGGTGAATACGAGCAGTACTTC.

The rearrangement links TRBV5-1 to TRBJ1-5; a possible D gene is TRBD1 (6 bases). This CDR3 has 13 residues. V dropped 7 bases and J dropped 4 bases, with 12 bases sitting between them. Germline V gene data show CDR1 as SGHRS and CDR2 as YFSETQ. For the CDR3, the DNA is TGCGCCAGCGGGCAGGGGACAAATCAGCCCCAGCATTTT. Its translation is CASGQGTNQPQHF.

This sequence joins TRBV10-3 and TRBJ1-5, with D possibly TRBD1 on 5 matching bases. Germline CDR1 ENHRY, CDR2 SYGVKD. The CDR3 is 14 residues long. V lost 3 bases, J lost 0 bases, and 6 bases lay in between. The CDR3 sequence: CAISEGVSNQPQHF. The DNA of the CDR3 is TGTGCCATCAGTGAAGGGGTTAGCAATCAGCCCCAGCATTTT.